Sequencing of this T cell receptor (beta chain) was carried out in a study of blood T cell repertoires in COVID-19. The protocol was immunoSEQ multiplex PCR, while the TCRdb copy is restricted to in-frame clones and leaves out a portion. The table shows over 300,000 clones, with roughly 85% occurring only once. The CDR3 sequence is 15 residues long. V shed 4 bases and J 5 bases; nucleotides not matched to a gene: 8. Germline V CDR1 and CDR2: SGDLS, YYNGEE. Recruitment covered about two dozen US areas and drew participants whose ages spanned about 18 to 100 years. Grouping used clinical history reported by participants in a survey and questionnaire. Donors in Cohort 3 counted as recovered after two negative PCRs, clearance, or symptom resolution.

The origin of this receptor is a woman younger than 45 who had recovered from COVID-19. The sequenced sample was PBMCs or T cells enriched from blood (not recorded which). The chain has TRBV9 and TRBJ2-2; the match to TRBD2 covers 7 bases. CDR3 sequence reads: CASSLRAGETGELFF. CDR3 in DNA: TGTGCCAGCAGCCTCAGGGCGGGGGAGACCGGGGAGCTGTTTTTT.